The clone carrying this T cell receptor beta chain has just a few counts. The antigen is unknown. Unique molecular identifiers were incorporated during preparation of the TCRbeta library. TCRdb passed the PCR reads through MiXCR, listing each CDR3 protein once. Seen here are almost 250,000 distinct CDR3 sequences, about 25% observed once, and the top ten hold less than 3.5%. The data are from a study of T-cell reconstitution after alpha-beta-depleted transplantation in children. Whole-study findings and limits: The authors attributed T-cell counts and diversity one year after transplant mostly to newly produced T cells.

The V gene's germline CDR1 is SGHTA and CDR2 FQGTGA. V lost 0 bases to trimming and J lost 6 bases; unmatched junction nucleotides: 2. This CDR3 is built from 14 residues. This TCR was sampled from a girl aged 2 to 9 with Fanconi anemia, due to receive a stem cell transplant. The rearrangement uses TRBV7-3 and TRBJ2-1, with 7 bases fitting TRBD2. This material consisted of PBMCs, taken before TCRalphabeta/CD19-depleted stem cell transplant. The DNA for the CDR3 is TGTGCCAGCAGCTTAACAACTAGCGTCAATGAGCAGTTCTTC. Amino acids: CASSLTTSVNEQFF.